This TCR beta chain appears in the sequencing data of a study of human T cells and chemical hapten exposure. The study used a library that attached unique molecular identifiers to individual cDNA molecules. TCRdb used MiXCR to reprocess the RACE reads, holding one entry per CDR3 protein. The table lists around 300,000 distinct CDR3 sequences, around 5% of them singletons. Per germline, CDR1 MDHEN and CDR2 SYDVKM. Trimming took off 5 bases at V and 7 bases at J, with 8 bases between the two ends. The CDR3 is 11 residues long. Time point noted: pre-sensitization, week 0. Treatment meaning: therapeutic diphenylcyclopropenone sensitization with weekly scalp DPC.

Sample: whole blood, taken in connection with sensitization to the hapten diphenylcyclopropenone (DPC). The J gene is TRBJ1-2, the V gene TRBV28; no clear D gene. The receptor's source is a woman aged 18-29 years with alopecia areata. Some clones in this sample may be carry-over from other donors' samples. The CDR3 region has the DNA TGTGCCAGCAGTCTAAGGGCTGGCTACACCTTC. Protein: CASSLRAGYTF.